Included here is one T cell receptor (beta chain) sequence, with context. Its antigen is unknown. V lost 5 bases and J 1 base, leaving 14 bases between the germline ends. This CDR3 has 15 residues. Germline CDR1 is SEHNR and CDR2 is FQNEAQ (reference sequence). The sample originates from a study of OX40 agonist ivuxolimab in advanced cancers. Study-wide results and limits: Some patients without response likewise showed low normalized clonal expansion.

Data came from immunoSEQ multiplex PCR; TCRdb stores just in-frame clones and leaves some out. The table has about 76,000 clones, 84% seen once. The chain is built from TRBV7-9 and TRBJ1-2, with D possibly matching TRBD1 (5 bases). The sample consisted of CD4+ or CD8+ T cells sorted from blood, taken in a trial of the OX40 agonist ivuxolimab. The receptor comes from an adult with an advanced solid tumor such as melanoma, head and neck, liver or kidney cancer. The CDR3 is CASSPSGRDNYGYTF. The CDR3 DNA sequence: TGTGCCAGCAGCCCAAGCGGCAGGGATAACTATGGCTACACCTTC.